This record looks at one TCR beta chain sequence and its context. The data derive from a study of blood T cell repertoires in COVID-19. Study-wide background: Specimens from acute and convalescent COVID-19 originated in the United States, Italy and Spain. The cDNA or gDNA used as material had been derived from T cells, B-cell-depleted T cells, or PBMCs.

The germline gives CDR1 MNHEY, CDR2 SVGAGI. The CDR3 is 13 amino acids. V gave up 5 bases and J gave up 4 bases; unmatched junction bases: 0. Per the original methods: Researchers report that nucleated cell counts were estimated from reference gene primer amplification. Repertoires were generated with immunoSEQ multiplex PCR, while TCRdb's copy carries only in-frame clones and drops some. V, J and clone size derive from that table, while D and trimming were established from the DNA sequence. The data show about 170,000 clones, approximately 86% seen once. The J gene is TRBJ2-7, the V gene TRBV6-5; 12 nucleotides line up with TRBD2. Sequencing was carried out using peripheral blood. The receptor's source is a man aged 60 to 75 who had recovered from COVID-19. The CDR3 protein is CASSLAGGYEQYF. The CDR3 coding sequence is TGTGCCAGCAGTCTAGCGGGGGGGTACGAGCAGTACTTC.